This T cell receptor beta chain was obtained from a study of blood T cell repertoires in COVID-19. About the study: PBMCs, B-cell-depleted T cells, or T cells provided the cDNA or gDNA that made up the material.

Trimming pared 5 bases from V and 7 bases from J, leaving 25 bases between. From germline, CDR1 is MNHEY and CDR2 SMNVEV (reference sequence). The CDR3 loop spans 17 amino acids. In the source study's methods: The assay estimated nucleated cells by amplifying reference gene primers. Sequenced by immunoSEQ multiplex PCR; TCRdb stores in-frame clones only, minus some. The DNA was the basis for D and trimming; V, J and clone size are from that table. The sample includes 350,000 to 550,000 clones, around 89% seen only once; the top ten take 4% to 5.5%. Sequencing was carried out using peripheral blood. The source is a woman in her 30s with acute or convalescent COVID-19. The V call is TRBV27, the J call TRBJ2-3, with TRBD1 as a possible D gene (8 bases). Here the CDR3 reads CASSRQGRDPAWNTQYF. CDR3 DNA: TGTGCCAGCAGTAGACAGGGGAGGGACCCCGCTTGGAATACGCAGTATTTT.